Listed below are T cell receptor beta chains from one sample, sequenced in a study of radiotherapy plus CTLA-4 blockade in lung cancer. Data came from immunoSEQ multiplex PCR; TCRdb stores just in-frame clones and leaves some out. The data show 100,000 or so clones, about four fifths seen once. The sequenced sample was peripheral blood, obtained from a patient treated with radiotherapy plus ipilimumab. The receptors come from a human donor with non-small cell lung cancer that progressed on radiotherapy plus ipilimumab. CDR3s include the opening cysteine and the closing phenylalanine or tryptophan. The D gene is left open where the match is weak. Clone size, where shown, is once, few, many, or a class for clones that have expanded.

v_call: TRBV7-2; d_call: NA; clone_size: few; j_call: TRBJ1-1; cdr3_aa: CASSLAQEAPEAFF; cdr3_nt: TGTGCCAGCAGCTTAGCGCAGGAGGCCCCGGAAGCTTTCTTT
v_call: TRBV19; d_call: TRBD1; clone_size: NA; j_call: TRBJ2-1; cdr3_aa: CASRSGQAYNEQFF; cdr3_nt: TGTGCCAGTAGGTCTGGACAGGCCTACAATGAGCAGTTCTTC
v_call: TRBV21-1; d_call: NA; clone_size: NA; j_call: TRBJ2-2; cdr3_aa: CASSKNRYRGQRELFF; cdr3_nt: TGTGCCAGCAGCAAAAACAGATACAGGGGACAGAGGGAGCTGTTTTTT
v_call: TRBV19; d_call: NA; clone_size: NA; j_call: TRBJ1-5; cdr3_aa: CASSTGTGLGPQHF; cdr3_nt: TGTGCCAGTAGTACAGGGACCGGGCTCGGGCCCCAGCATTTT
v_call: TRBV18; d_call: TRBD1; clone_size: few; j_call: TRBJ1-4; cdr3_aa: CASSSDRGTNEKLFF; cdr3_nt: TGTGCCAGCTCCTCGGACAGGGGGACTAATGAAAAACTGTTTTTT
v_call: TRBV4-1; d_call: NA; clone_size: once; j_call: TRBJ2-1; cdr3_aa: CASSPGPGEQFF; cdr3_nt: TGCGCCAGCAGCCCTGGCCCCGGTGAGCAGTTCTTC
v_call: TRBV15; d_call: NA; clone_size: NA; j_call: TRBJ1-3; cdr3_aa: CATSRDRGSGRTIYF; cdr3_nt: TGTGCCACCAGCAGAGATAGGGGTAGCGGACGCACCATATATTTT
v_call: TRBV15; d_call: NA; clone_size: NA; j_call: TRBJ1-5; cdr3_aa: CATSSGGQGKAQPQHF; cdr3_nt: TGTGCCACCAGCAGCGGTGGGCAGGGCAAAGCTCAGCCCCAGCATTTT
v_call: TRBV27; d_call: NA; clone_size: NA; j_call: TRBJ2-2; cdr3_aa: CASSFLQPYRTANTGELFF; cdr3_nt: TGTGCCAGCAGTTTCCTCCAGCCCTATCGGACAGCGAACACCGGGGAGCTGTTTTTT
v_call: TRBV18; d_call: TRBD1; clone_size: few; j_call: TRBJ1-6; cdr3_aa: CASSGQGGNSPLHF; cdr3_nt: TGTGCCAGCTCAGGACAGGGTGGTAATTCACCCCTCCACTTT
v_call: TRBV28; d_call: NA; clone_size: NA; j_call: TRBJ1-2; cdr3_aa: CASRAQGFLYGYTF; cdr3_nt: TGTGCCAGCAGGGCTCAGGGGTTTTTGTATGGCTACACCTTC
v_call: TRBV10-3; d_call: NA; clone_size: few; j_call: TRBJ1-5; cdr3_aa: CAISSDSNQPQHF; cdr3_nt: TGTGCCATCAGCTCCGACAGCAATCAGCCCCAGCATTTT
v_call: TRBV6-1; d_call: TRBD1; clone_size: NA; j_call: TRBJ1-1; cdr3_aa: CASYSQKWQGAAFF; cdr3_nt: TGTGCCAGCTACTCTCAGAAATGGCAGGGGGCAGCTTTCTTT
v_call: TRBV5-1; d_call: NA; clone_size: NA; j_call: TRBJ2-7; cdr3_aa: CASRREYEQYF; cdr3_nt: TGCGCCAGCAGAAGAGAGTACGAGCAGTACTTC
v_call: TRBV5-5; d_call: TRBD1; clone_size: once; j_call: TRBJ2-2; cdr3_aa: CASSWGQANTGELFF; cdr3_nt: TGTGCCAGCAGCTGGGGACAGGCGAACACCGGGGAGCTGTTTTTT
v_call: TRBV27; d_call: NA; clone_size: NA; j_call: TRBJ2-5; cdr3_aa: CASGEAGAKTQYF; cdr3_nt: TGTGCCAGCGGGGAGGCGGGGGCAAAGACCCAGTACTTC
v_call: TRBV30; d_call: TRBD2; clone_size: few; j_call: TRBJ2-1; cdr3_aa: CAWSPGLATNEQFF; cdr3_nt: TGTGCCTGGAGTCCGGGACTAGCCACCAATGAGCAGTTCTTC
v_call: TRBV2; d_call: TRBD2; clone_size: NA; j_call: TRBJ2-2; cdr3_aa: CASRRLAGANTGELFF; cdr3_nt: TGTGCCAGCAGGCGACTAGCGGGAGCGAACACCGGGGAGCTGTTTTTT